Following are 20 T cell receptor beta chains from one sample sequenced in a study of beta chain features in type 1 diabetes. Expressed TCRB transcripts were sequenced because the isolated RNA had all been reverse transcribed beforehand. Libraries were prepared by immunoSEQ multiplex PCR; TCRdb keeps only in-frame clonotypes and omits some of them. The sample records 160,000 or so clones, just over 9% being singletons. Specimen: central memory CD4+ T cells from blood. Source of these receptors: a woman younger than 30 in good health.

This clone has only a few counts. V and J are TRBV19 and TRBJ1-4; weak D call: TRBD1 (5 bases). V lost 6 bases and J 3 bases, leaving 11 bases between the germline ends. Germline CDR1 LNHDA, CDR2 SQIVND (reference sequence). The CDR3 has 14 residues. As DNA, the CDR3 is TGTGCCAGTAGCGTCGGGGGAGCTAATGAAAAACTGTTTTTT. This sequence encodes CASSVGGANEKLFF.

The CDR3, as DNA: TGTGCCATCAGTGACTACAGACCTAGCACAGATACGCAGTATTTT. Its translation: CAISDYRPSTDTQYF. The chain combines TRBV10-3 with TRBJ2-3; D is undetermined. V lost 3 bases and J 0 bases, leaving 10 bases between the germline ends. Looked up from germline, CDR1 is ENHRY and CDR2 is SYGVKD. There are 15 residues in the CDR3.

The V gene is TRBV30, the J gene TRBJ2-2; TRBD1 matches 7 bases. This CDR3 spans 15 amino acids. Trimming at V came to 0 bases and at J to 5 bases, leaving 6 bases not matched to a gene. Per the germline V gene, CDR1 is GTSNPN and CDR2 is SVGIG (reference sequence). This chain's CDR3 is CAWSVKGARTGELFF. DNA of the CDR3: TGTGCCTGGAGTGTGAAGGGGGCAAGAACCGGGGAGCTGTTTTTT.

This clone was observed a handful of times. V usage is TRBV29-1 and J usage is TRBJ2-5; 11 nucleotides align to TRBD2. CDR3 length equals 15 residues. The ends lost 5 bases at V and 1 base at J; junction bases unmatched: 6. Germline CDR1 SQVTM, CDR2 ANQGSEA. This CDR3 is CSVSRLAGIQETQYF. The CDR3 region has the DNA TGCAGCGTTTCCCGACTAGCGGGGATCCAAGAGACCCAGTACTTC.

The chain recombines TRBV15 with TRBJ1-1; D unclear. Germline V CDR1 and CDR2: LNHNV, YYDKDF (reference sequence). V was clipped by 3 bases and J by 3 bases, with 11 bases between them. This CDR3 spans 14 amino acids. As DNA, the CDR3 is TGTGCCACCAGCAGGGAACCAGGCTACACTGAAGCTTTCTTT. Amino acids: CATSREPGYTEAFF.

Here the CDR3 DNA reads TGTGCCAGCTCACCACCGGAGGGCATTGGATACGAGCAGTACTTC. Amino acid sequence: CASSPPEGIGYEQYF. The rearrangement uses TRBV18 and TRBJ2-7, with a possible D match to TRBD2 (6 bases). Germline loops: CDR1 KGHSH, CDR2 LQKENI. Trimming pared 0 bases from V and 4 bases from J, leaving 13 bases between. The length of the CDR3 is 15 residues.

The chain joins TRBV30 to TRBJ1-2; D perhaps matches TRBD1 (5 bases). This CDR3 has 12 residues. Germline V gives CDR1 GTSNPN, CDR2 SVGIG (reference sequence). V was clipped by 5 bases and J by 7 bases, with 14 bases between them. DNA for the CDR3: TGTGCCTGGGGTAGCACCGGGGGTGGCTACACCTTC. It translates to CAWGSTGGGYTF. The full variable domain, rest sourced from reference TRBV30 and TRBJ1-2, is SQTIHQWPATLVQPVGSPLSLECTVEGTSNPNLYWYRQAAGRGLQLLFYSVGIGQISSEVPQNLSASRPQDRQFILSSKKLLLSDSGFYLCAWGSTGGGYTFGSGTRLTVV.

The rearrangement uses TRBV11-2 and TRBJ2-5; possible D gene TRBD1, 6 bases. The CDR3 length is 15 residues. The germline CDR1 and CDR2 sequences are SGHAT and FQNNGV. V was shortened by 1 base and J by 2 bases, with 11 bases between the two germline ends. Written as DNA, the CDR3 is TGTGCCAGCAGCTTAGTTGCGACAGGACAAGAGACCCAGTACTTC. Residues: CASSLVATGQETQYF.

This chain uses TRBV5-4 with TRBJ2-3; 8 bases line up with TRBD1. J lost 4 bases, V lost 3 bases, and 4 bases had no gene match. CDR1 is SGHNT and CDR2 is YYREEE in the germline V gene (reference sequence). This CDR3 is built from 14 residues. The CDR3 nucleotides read TGTGCCAGCAGCTCTAGGACAGGGCCAGATACGCAGTATTTT. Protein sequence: CASSSRTGPDTQYF.

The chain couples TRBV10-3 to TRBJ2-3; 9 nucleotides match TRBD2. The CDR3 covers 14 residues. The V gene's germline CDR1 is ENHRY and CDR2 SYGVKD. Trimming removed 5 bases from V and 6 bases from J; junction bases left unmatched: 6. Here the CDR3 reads CAISKTSGGDTQYF. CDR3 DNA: TGTGCCATCAGTAAGACTAGCGGAGGGGATACGCAGTATTTT.

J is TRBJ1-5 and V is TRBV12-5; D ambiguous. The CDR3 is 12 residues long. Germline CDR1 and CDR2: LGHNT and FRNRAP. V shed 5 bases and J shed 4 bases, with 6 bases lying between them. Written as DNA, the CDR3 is TGTGCTAGTGGTGTAATGAATCAGCCCCAGCATTTT. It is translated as CASGVMNQPQHF.

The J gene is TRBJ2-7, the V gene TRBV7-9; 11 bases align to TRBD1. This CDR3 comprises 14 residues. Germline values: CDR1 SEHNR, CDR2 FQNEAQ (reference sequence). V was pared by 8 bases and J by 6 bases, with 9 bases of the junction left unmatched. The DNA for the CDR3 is TGTGCCAGCGGTTCCGGACAGGGGGCACGCGAGCAGTACTTC. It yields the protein CASGSGQGAREQYF.

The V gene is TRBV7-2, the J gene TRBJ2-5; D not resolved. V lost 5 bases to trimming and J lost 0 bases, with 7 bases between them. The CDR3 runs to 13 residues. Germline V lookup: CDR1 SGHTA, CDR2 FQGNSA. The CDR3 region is CASSPHNQETQYF. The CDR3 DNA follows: TGTGCCAGCAGCCCTCACAACCAAGAGACCCAGTACTTC.

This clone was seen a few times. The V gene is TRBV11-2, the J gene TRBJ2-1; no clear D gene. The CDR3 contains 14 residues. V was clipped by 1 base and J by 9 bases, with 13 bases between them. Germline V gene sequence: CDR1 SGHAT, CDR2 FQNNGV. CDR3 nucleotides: TGTGCCAGCAGCTTAGCGCGAGAAGCGCCTGAGCAGTTCTTC. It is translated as CASSLAREAPEQFF.

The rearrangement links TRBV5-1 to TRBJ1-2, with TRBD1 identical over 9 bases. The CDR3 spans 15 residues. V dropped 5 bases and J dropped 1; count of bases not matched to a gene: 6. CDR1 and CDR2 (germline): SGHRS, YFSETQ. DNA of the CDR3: TGCGCCAGCAGATCCGGGACAGGGAATAACTATGGCTACACCTTC. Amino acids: CASRSGTGNNYGYTF.

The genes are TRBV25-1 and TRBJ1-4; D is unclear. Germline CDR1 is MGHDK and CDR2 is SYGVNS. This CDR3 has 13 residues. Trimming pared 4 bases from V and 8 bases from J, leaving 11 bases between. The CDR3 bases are TGTGCCAGCAGTGTAAGCGGGAAAGAAAAACTGTTTTTT. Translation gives CASSVSGKEKLFF. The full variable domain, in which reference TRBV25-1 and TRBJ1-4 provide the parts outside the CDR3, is EADIYQTPRYLVIGTGKKITLECSQTMGHDKMYWYQQDPGMELHLIHYSYGVNSTEKGDLSSESTVSRIRTEHFPLTLESARPSHTSQYLCASSVSGKEKLFFGSGTQLSVL.

The CDR3 loop is CASRSSGYPRQYF. The CDR3 region has the DNA TGTGCCAGCAGATCCTCAGGGTACCCCAGGCAGTATTTT. The gene calls are TRBV6-6 and TRBJ2-3; D perhaps matches TRBD1 (5 bases). Germline V gives CDR1 MNHNY, CDR2 SVGAGI (reference sequence). Trimming stripped 6 bases from V and 11 bases from J, with 18 bases between. The CDR3 contains 13 residues.

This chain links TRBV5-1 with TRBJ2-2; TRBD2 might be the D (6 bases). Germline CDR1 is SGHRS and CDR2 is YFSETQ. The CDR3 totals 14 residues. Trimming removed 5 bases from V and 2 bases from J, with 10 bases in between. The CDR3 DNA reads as TGCGCCAGCAGTAGGGACTCAAACACCGGGGAGCTGTTTTTT. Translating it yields CASSRDSNTGELFF.

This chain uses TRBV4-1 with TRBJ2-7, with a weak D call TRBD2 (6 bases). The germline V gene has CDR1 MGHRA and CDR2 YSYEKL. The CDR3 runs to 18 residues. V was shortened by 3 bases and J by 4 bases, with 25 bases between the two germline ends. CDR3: CASSHISDYRKMRYEQYF. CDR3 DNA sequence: TGCGCCAGCAGCCATATCTCGGACTACCGAAAAATGAGATACGAGCAGTACTTC.

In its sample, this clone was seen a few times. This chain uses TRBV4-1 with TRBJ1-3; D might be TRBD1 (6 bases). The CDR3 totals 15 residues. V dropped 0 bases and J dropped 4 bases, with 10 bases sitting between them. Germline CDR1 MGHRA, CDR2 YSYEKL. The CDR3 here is CASSQDSGAGNTIYF. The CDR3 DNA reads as TGCGCCAGCAGCCAAGATTCAGGGGCAGGAAACACCATATATTTT.